Reported below is one T cell receptor (beta chain). The antigen is unknown. These data come from a study of cytomegalovirus exposure and HLA in healthy donors. Points from the study as a whole: There were under 200 TCR beta chains listed as cytomegalovirus-associated.

V lost 2 bases, J lost 0 bases, and 8 bases lay in between. The CDR3 loop spans 14 amino acids. Germline V CDR1 and CDR2: SEHNR, FQNEAQ (reference sequence). It was with 60 Vbeta and 13 Jbeta primers that the PCR ran. Measured with immunoSEQ multiplex PCR; TCRdb has only the in-frame clones, and not every one. The table shows more than 95,000 clones, with approximately 80% occurring only once. The clonotype was recovered from a woman in her thirties or forties in good health and CMV-seropositive. The chain has TRBV7-9 and TRBJ2-7; a possible D gene is TRBD2 (5 bases). Sequenced sample: PBMCs. CDR3 in DNA: TGTGCCAGCAGCTTACCGGGAAGCTCCTACGAGCAGTACTTC. Encoded protein: CASSLPGSSYEQYF.